These 32 T cell receptor beta chains came from one sample sequenced in a study of T cell responses to AZD1222 COVID-19 vaccine. Method: immunoSEQ multiplex PCR; TCRdb's copy keeps in-frame clones and lacks some. Here the sample spans 45,000 to 55,000 clones, approximately 83% being singletons. The sequences come from peripheral blood, collected 28 days after the second AZD1222 dose. Source of these receptors: an adult who received the AZD1222 COVID-19 vaccine.

CDR3: CASSKWGGPNYGYTF. In DNA form, the CDR3 reads TGTGCCAGCAGCAAATGGGGCGGCCCTAACTATGGCTACACCTTC. V usage is TRBV21-1 and J usage is TRBJ1-2; the tabulated D call, TRBD1, remains unverified against the DNA. TRBV21-1 is flagged as a pseudogene. This CDR3 spans 15 amino acids.

The CDR3 sequence is CATSTGGLTNEQFF. The CDR3 DNA is TGTGCCACCAGTACGGGAGGCCTAACGAATGAGCAGTTCTTC. V and J are TRBV24-1 and TRBJ2-1, with TRBD2 matching over 7 bases. Germline CDR1 and CDR2: KGHDR and SFDVKD. There are 14 residues in the CDR3. Germline trimming cut 6 bases from V and 7 bases from J; bases unmatched to any gene: 8.

The chain combines TRBV7-6 with TRBJ2-3; 9 nucleotides agree with TRBD2. Germline CDR1 reads SGHVS; CDR2 reads FNYEAQ. CDR3 length: 16 residues. Trimming removed 3 bases from V and 3 bases from J; junction bases left unmatched: 7. The CDR3 coding sequence is TGTGCCAGCAGCTTTGGCCTAGCGGGAAGTACAGATACGCAGTATTTT. Protein sequence: CASSFGLAGSTDTQYF.

The chain couples TRBV6-6 to TRBJ2-1, with D possibly TRBD2 on 6 matching bases. The CDR3 loop spans 14 amino acids. Per germline, CDR1 MNHNY and CDR2 SVGAGI (reference sequence). Trimming pared 5 bases from V and 6 bases from J, leaving 14 bases between. CDR3 residues: CASSGGTLGNEQFF. The DNA for the CDR3 is TGTGCCAGCAGTGGCGGGACCCTGGGCAATGAGCAGTTCTTC.

The chain combines TRBV5-1 with TRBJ2-1; 8 bases are shared with TRBD2. This CDR3 is 15 amino acids long. Trimming at V came to 0 bases and at J to 5 bases, leaving 4 bases not matched to a gene. Germline CDR1 is SGHRS and CDR2 is YFSETQ. The CDR3 region has the DNA TGCGCCAGCAGCTTGGCAACTAGCGGCCACAATGAGCAGTTCTTC. This gives the protein CASSLATSGHNEQFF.

This chain links TRBV4-3 with TRBJ2-7; TRBD2 matches 10 bases. The CDR3 runs to 15 residues. Germline trimming cut 5 bases from V and 6 bases from J; bases unmatched to any gene: 10. Germline lookup yields CDR1 LGHNA and CDR2 YSLEER. In DNA, the CDR3 is TGCGCCAGCAGCGACCGAAGCGGGAGGGTTGGCGAGCAGTACTTC. Amino acid sequence: CASSDRSGRVGEQYF.

V and J are TRBV28 and TRBJ1-2; a weak D match, TRBD1 (5 bases). Trimming pared 7 bases from V and 5 bases from J, leaving 14 bases between. The CDR3 length is 13 residues. Germline loops: CDR1 MDHEN, CDR2 SYDVKM. CDR3 coding DNA: TGTGCCAGCACCCTCGCGGGGGGATATGGCTACACCTTC. Translation gives CASTLAGGYGYTF.

The chain combines TRBV28 with TRBJ1-6, with 8 bases fitting TRBD1. The ends lost 7 bases at V and 9 bases at J; junction bases unmatched: 14. The CDR3 contains 16 residues. Per the germline V gene, CDR1 is MDHEN and CDR2 is SYDVKM. The CDR3 DNA follows: TGTGCCAGCACCGATGGGGCAGGGGGCTTGCGTTCACCCCTCCACTTT. This gives the protein CASTDGAGGLRSPLHF.

The rearrangement links TRBV11-1 to TRBJ2-2, with D possibly matching TRBD2 (5 bases). This CDR3 has 16 residues. The germline V gene encodes CDR1 SGHAT and CDR2 FQDESV (reference sequence). V shed 1 base and J shed 3 bases, with 12 bases lying between them. CDR3 amino acids: CASSLEGVDYTGELFF. The CDR3 nucleotides read TGTGCCAGCAGCTTAGAGGGAGTAGACTACACCGGGGAGCTGTTTTTT.

The chain is built from TRBV7-3 and TRBJ2-3; possibly TRBD2 for D (6 bases). Per germline, CDR1 SGHTA and CDR2 FQGTGA. The CDR3 consists of 16 residues. V shed 2 bases and J shed 1 base, with 13 bases lying between them. The CDR3: CASSLAWSGGTDTQYF. CDR3 coding DNA: TGTGCCAGCAGCTTAGCGTGGTCGGGGGGCACAGATACGCAGTATTTT.

The rearrangement uses TRBV6-2 or TRBV6-3 and TRBJ2-2, with a tentative D call TRBD2 (6 bases). In germline, CDR1 is MNHEY, CDR2 SVGEGT. This CDR3 is 14 amino acids long. Trimming pared 5 bases from V and 1 base from J, leaving 8 bases between. CDR3 DNA: TGTGCCAGCAGTGGCGGGGAGAACACCGGGGAGCTGTTTTTT. Residues: CASSGGENTGELFF.

The genes are TRBV12-5 and TRBJ1-1; 7 bases align to TRBD1. Trimming at V came to 0 bases and at J to 0 bases, leaving 10 bases not matched to a gene. Germline CDR1 and CDR2: LGHNT and FRNRAP. The CDR3 covers 18 residues. DNA of the CDR3: TGTGCTAGTGGTTTGGTACATCAAGGGGGCTTGATGAACACTGAAGCTTTCTTT. Encoded protein: CASGLVHQGGLMNTEAFF.

The genes are TRBV28 and TRBJ1-1, with a tentative D call TRBD1 (6 bases). The CDR3 loop spans 15 amino acids. Deletions cut 7 bases from V and 4 bases from J, with 19 bases between. Germline CDR1 is MDHEN and CDR2 is SYDVKM. For the CDR3, the DNA is TGTGCCAGCATCCCGGATGGCAGGGGTTCCACTGAAGCTTTCTTT. Encoded protein: CASIPDGRGSTEAFF.

CDR3 region: CASSLDGGLGTEAFF. As DNA, the CDR3 is TGTGCCAGCAGCTTGGACGGGGGACTGGGCACTGAAGCTTTCTTT. V gene TRBV11-3 combines with J gene TRBJ1-1, with D possibly matching TRBD1 (5 bases). The CDR3 has 15 residues. Trimming stripped 3 bases from V and 4 bases from J, with 15 bases between. Germline V gene lookup returns CDR1 SGHNT and CDR2 YENEEA.

The chain joins TRBV6-2 or TRBV6-3 to TRBJ2-6; D remains ambiguous. The germline CDR1 and CDR2 sequences are MNHEY and SVGEGT. The CDR3 covers 17 residues. Trimming removed 2 bases at V and 0 bases at J, with 11 bases between. CDR3 amino acids: CASSYRAKSSGANVLTF. CDR3 nucleotide sequence: TGTGCCAGCAGTTACAGGGCGAAGAGCTCTGGGGCCAACGTCCTGACTTTC.

The chain carries TRBV25-1 and TRBJ2-2, with D uncertain. CDR3 length: 15 amino acids. The germline CDR1 and CDR2 sequences are MGHDK and SYGVNS. Trimming left V 8 bases short and J 0 bases short, with 13 bases between. In DNA form, the CDR3 reads TGTGCCAGCGCGAAGGGTAGTACGAACACCGGGGAGCTGTTTTTT. Translation gives CASAKGSTNTGELFF.

The genes are TRBV11-2 and TRBJ2-5, with 7 positions matching TRBD2. Germline CDR1 SGHAT, CDR2 FQNNGV. The CDR3 is 16 residues long. V shed 5 bases and J 5 bases; nucleotides not matched to a gene: 14. The CDR3 coding sequence is TGTGCCAGCAGCCGCCCCGGGACTACTTGGGGGGAGACCCAGTACTTC. Translation: CASSRPGTTWGETQYF.

This clone is labeled medium-sized. This chain links TRBV2 with TRBJ2-7; 7 nucleotides agree with TRBD1. Trimming at V came to 7 bases and at J to 3 bases, leaving 3 bases not matched to a gene. The CDR3 has 12 amino acids. The germline CDR1 and CDR2 sequences are SNHLY and FYNNEI. The CDR3 DNA is TGTGCCAGCAAGCCAGGGGGCTACGAGCAGTACTTC. The encoded protein is CASKPGGYEQYF.

The rearrangement links TRBV29-1 to TRBJ2-1; TRBD1 might be the D (5 bases). The germline CDR1 and CDR2 sequences are SQVTM and ANQGSEA. This CDR3 region has 13 residues. Trimming removed 3 bases at V and 9 bases at J, with 15 bases between. The CDR3 bases are TGCAGCGTTGAGCCGACAGTGACAACTGAGCAGTTCTTC. Translating it yields CSVEPTVTTEQFF.

This clone has just one count. The rearrangement uses TRBV24-1 and TRBJ2-5, with D uncertain. Trimming removed 5 bases at V and 0 bases at J, with 6 bases between. The germline gives CDR1 KGHDR, CDR2 SFDVKD. The CDR3 has 13 residues. CDR3 DNA sequence: TGTGCCACCAGTGGGTCACACCAAGAGACCCAGTACTTC. As protein: CATSGSHQETQYF.

This chain uses TRBV7-3 with TRBJ1-6; D is uncertain. V lost 0 bases and J 8 bases, leaving 11 bases between the germline ends. This CDR3 comprises 15 residues. Germline CDR1 and CDR2: SGHTA and FQGTGA. The chain's CDR3 is CASSLTMSRDSPLHF. The CDR3 DNA sequence: TGTGCCAGCAGCTTAACGATGTCTCGGGATTCACCCCTCCACTTT.

This chain links TRBV6-5 with TRBJ2-7; TRBD2 is a possible D gene (6 bases). This CDR3 has 14 residues. Germline CDR1 and CDR2: MNHEY and SVGAGI. V was cut by 2 bases and J by 6 bases, with 14 bases left in between. The CDR3 reads CASSYPTLGGEQYF. The CDR3 DNA follows: TGTGCCAGCAGTTACCCGACCCTGGGGGGCGAGCAGTACTTC.

The genes are TRBV5-6 and TRBJ2-7; 8 bases match TRBD1. Per germline, CDR1 SGHDT and CDR2 YYEEEE. The CDR3 is 14 residues long. The trim removed 3 bases at V and 3 bases at J, leaving 5 bases unmatched. DNA for the CDR3: TGTGCCAGCAGCTCCCGACAGGGGTTCTACGAGCAGTACTTC. Translation gives CASSSRQGFYEQYF.

The genes are TRBV19 and TRBJ2-7; 8 nucleotides line up with TRBD2. Germline loops: CDR1 LNHDA, CDR2 SQIVND (reference sequence). The junction had 6 bases not matched to a gene; V was cut back by 3 bases and J by 5 bases. This CDR3 is built from 14 residues. The CDR3 region has the DNA TGTGCCAGTAGTATTTCGGCGGGAGGTAACGAGCAGTACTTC. Protein product: CASSISAGGNEQYF.

V is TRBV30 and J is TRBJ1-5, with a tentative D call TRBD1 (6 bases). V was shortened by 3 bases and J by 4 bases, with 13 bases between the two germline ends. The CDR3 extends over 14 amino acids. Germline CDR1 GTSNPN, CDR2 SVGIG (reference sequence). The CDR3 region is CAWRGTGPNQPQHF. The CDR3 nucleotides read TGTGCCTGGAGAGGAACAGGGCCAAATCAGCCCCAGCATTTT.

The rearrangement links TRBV29-1 to TRBJ2-1, with D maybe TRBD2 (5 bases). The V end was cut by 3 bases, the J end by 0 bases, with 9 bases between. CDR1 and CDR2 (germline): SQVTM, ANQGSEA. The CDR3 loop spans 14 amino acids. CDR3 coding DNA: TGCAGCGTTGAGAGCGGCCGCTCCTACAATGAGCAGTTCTTC. Translation gives CSVESGRSYNEQFF.

This chain joins TRBV28 and TRBJ1-2; no firm D call. Germline V gene data show CDR1 as MDHEN and CDR2 as SYDVKM. Between the trimmed V and J ends, which lost 3 bases and 6 bases, there was a span of 8 bases. This CDR3 comprises 12 residues. The CDR3 sequence is CASSLRVNGYTF. The CDR3 DNA reads TGTGCCAGCAGTTTGAGGGTGAATGGCTACACCTTC.

The genes are TRBV19 and TRBJ1-6; a possible D gene is TRBD1 (5 bases). The CDR3 extends over 14 amino acids. With 3 bases removed from V and 8 bases from J, the gap between germline ends came to 11 bases. The germline V gene has CDR1 LNHDA and CDR2 SQIVND (reference sequence). CDR3 DNA sequence: TGTGCCAGTAGTATGGGACGAGCTGATTCACCCCTCCACTTT. Protein: CASSMGRADSPLHF.

The genes are TRBV28 and TRBJ2-3; tentative D call: TRBD1 (5 bases). The length of the CDR3 is 14 residues. V lost 4 bases, J lost 2 bases, and 10 bases lay in between. Germline CDR1 reads MDHEN; CDR2 reads SYDVKM. The CDR3 reads CASSSRVPTDTQYF. In DNA, the CDR3 is TGTGCCAGCAGTTCCAGGGTTCCCACAGATACGCAGTATTTT.

The genes are TRBV11-2 and TRBJ1-4; the D gene is possibly TRBD1 (5 bases). This CDR3 spans 14 amino acids. V lost 2 bases, J lost 8 bases, and 12 bases lay in between. Germline V gene data show CDR1 as SGHAT and CDR2 as FQNNGV. In DNA form, the CDR3 reads TGTGCCAGCAGCTTAATGGGACTACGGGAAAAACTGTTTTTT. Translated: CASSLMGLREKLFF.

V usage is TRBV12-3 or TRBV12-4 and J usage is TRBJ1-2; D uncertain. The CDR3 has 11 amino acids. The germline V and J ends were trimmed by 2 bases and 7 bases, with 5 bases remaining between them. The DNA of the CDR3 is TGTGCCAGCAGTTTACGCAGTGGCTACACCTTC. Its protein is CASSLRSGYTF.

The gene calls are TRBV19 and TRBJ2-5; weak D call: TRBD1 (6 bases). The CDR3 runs to 13 residues. V shed 6 bases and J shed 3 bases, with 11 bases lying between them. CDR1 is LNHDA, CDR2 SQIVND, per germline (reference sequence). The CDR3: CASSLTGKETQYF. The DNA of the CDR3 is TGTGCCAGTAGCCTCACAGGGAAAGAGACCCAGTACTTC.